Listed below are T cell receptor beta chains from one sample, sequenced in a study of T-cell memory formation after mild COVID-19. TCRdb independently ran MiXCR on the 5' RACE reads; one entry per CDR3 protein. The top ten hold 10% to 15% of the sample, which has over 35,000 distinct CDR3 sequences, 8% to 10% seen once. Material: PBMCs or a T cell subset sorted from them (not recorded which). The receptors were gathered from an adult woman who had mild COVID-19 (a few samples of this study predate the infection). Cell type and time point are not known. The CDR3 runs from the conserved cysteine through the conserved F or W. Fields, in order: clone size, V gene, J gene, D gene, CDR3 DNA, CDR3 protein. A D gene is named only where the DNA matches it firmly. Clone size is not always given. Where it is, it says once, few, many or a class for expanded clones.

abundance: .
v_gene: TRBV24-1
j_gene: TRBJ2-2
d_gene: TRBD2
CDR3nt: TGTGCCACCAGTGCCTCACTAACTAGCGGGGGGGCCGGTAATACCGGGGAGCTGTTTTTT
CDR3aa: CATSASLTSGGAGNTGELFF

abundance: .
v_gene: TRBV20-1
j_gene: TRBJ1-4
d_gene: .
CDR3nt: TGCAGTGCCCCCAGCCGGAGAGATAATGAAAAACTGTTTTTT
CDR3aa: CSAPSRRDNEKLFF

abundance: .
v_gene: TRBV10-3
j_gene: TRBJ2-7
d_gene: TRBD1
CDR3nt: TGTGCCATCACCCGGAAAAAGACAGGGGATCCCTACGAGCAGTACTTC
CDR3aa: CAITRKKTGDPYEQYF

abundance: many
v_gene: TRBV11-2
j_gene: TRBJ2-7
d_gene: .
CDR3nt: TGTGCCAGCAGCTTAGTGTCGGCACCCTACGAGCAGTACTTC
CDR3aa: CASSLVSAPYEQYF

abundance: many
v_gene: TRBV4-3
j_gene: TRBJ2-7
d_gene: .
CDR3nt: TGCGCCAGCAGCCAAGCCTTGGATTACGAGCAGTACTTC
CDR3aa: CASSQALDYEQYF

abundance: few
v_gene: TRBV18
j_gene: TRBJ1-5
d_gene: .
CDR3nt: TGTGCCACCGCACAGGGTATGAGCAATCAGCCCCAGCATTTT
CDR3aa: CATAQGMSNQPQHF

abundance: many
v_gene: TRBV3-1
j_gene: TRBJ1-5
d_gene: TRBD1
CDR3nt: TGTGCCAGCAGCCACACAGGGGGCATTCAGCCCCAGCATTTT
CDR3aa: CASSHTGGIQPQHF

abundance: few
v_gene: TRBV7-2
j_gene: TRBJ2-4
d_gene: .
CDR3nt: TGTGCCAGCAGCCCTACCCTAGCCAAAAACATTCAGTACTTC
CDR3aa: CASSPTLAKNIQYF

abundance: few
v_gene: TRBV5-1
j_gene: TRBJ1-1
d_gene: .
CDR3nt: TGCGCCAGCAGCTTCTCCGCCGGGAACACTGAAGCTTTCTTT
CDR3aa: CASSFSAGNTEAFF

abundance: many
v_gene: TRBV24-1
j_gene: TRBJ2-3
d_gene: .
CDR3nt: TGTGCCACCCGGTCTAGGGCAGCCTCAGATACGCAGTATTTT
CDR3aa: CATRSRAASDTQYF

abundance: .
v_gene: TRBV7-6
j_gene: TRBJ2-3
d_gene: .
CDR3nt: TGTGCCAGCAGCTTATACCGGGATACGCAGTATTTT
CDR3aa: CASSLYRDTQYF

abundance: few
v_gene: TRBV20-1
j_gene: TRBJ2-3
d_gene: TRBD2
CDR3nt: TGCAGTGCGGCACTAGCGGGGGTCGATACGCAGTATTTT
CDR3aa: CSAALAGVDTQYF

abundance: .
v_gene: TRBV19
j_gene: TRBJ1-5
d_gene: TRBD1
CDR3nt: TGTGCCAGTAGTATTAGCAGGGGGCGCCTCAGCAATCAGCCCCAGCATTTT
CDR3aa: CASSISRGRLSNQPQHF

abundance: few
v_gene: TRBV5-1
j_gene: TRBJ2-2
d_gene: .
CDR3nt: TGCGCCAGCAGCAACCGACTAGCGAACACCGGGGAGCTGTTTTTT
CDR3aa: CASSNRLANTGELFF

abundance: many
v_gene: TRBV20-1
j_gene: TRBJ1-1
d_gene: TRBD1
CDR3nt: TGCAGTGCTAGAGGATACGGACAGGGGGTTAGGTCGGACACTGAAGCTTTCTTT
CDR3aa: CSARGYGQGVRSDTEAFF

abundance: .
v_gene: TRBV12-3/TRBV12-4
j_gene: TRBJ1-6
d_gene: TRBD1
CDR3nt: TGTGCCAGCAGGCGACAGGGAGCTGAATCACCCCTCCACTTT
CDR3aa: CASRRQGAESPLHF

abundance: .
v_gene: TRBV7-8
j_gene: TRBJ2-1
d_gene: TRBD2
CDR3nt: TGTGCCAGCAGCTTAAGACCACTAGCGGGAGCATACAATGAGCAGTTCTTC
CDR3aa: CASSLRPLAGAYNEQFF

abundance: many
v_gene: TRBV5-1
j_gene: TRBJ1-1
d_gene: .
CDR3nt: TGCGCCAGCAGCGGGGGACGGACGAACACTGAAGCTTTCTTT
CDR3aa: CASSGGRTNTEAFF

abundance: many
v_gene: TRBV12-3/TRBV12-4
j_gene: TRBJ2-1
d_gene: TRBD2
CDR3nt: TGTGCCAGCAGTTTGGGACTAGCGGGGGGGGTAGATAAGTTCTTC
CDR3aa: CASSLGLAGGVDKFF

abundance: .
v_gene: TRBV25-1
j_gene: TRBJ2-7
d_gene: TRBD1
CDR3nt: TGTGCCAGCAGTCCTTTCGGACAGGGGTACTCCTACGAGCAGTACTTC
CDR3aa: CASSPFGQGYSYEQYF

abundance: few
v_gene: TRBV19
j_gene: TRBJ2-3
d_gene: TRBD2
CDR3nt: TGTGCCAGCGGACTAGCGGGCACAGATACGCAGTATTTT
CDR3aa: CASGLAGTDTQYF